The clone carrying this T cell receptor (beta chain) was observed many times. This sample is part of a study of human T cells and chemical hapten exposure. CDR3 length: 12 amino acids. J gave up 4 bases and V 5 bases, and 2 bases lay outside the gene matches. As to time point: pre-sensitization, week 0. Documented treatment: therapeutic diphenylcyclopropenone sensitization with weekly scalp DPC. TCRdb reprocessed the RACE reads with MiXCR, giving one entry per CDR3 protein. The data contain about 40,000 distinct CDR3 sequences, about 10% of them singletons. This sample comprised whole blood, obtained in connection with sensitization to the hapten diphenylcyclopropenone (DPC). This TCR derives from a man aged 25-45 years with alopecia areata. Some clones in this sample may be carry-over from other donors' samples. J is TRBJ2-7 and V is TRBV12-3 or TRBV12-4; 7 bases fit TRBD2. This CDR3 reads CASSPGGYEQYF. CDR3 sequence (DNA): TGTGCCAGCAGTCCCGGGGGGTACGAGCAGTACTTC.